These T cell receptor beta chains were read from a single sample in a study of T cells in localized non-small cell lung cancer. Profiled with immunoSEQ multiplex PCR; TCRdb holds only in-frame clones, not every one. Of about 5,000 clones in the sample, around 27% were seen once. The material sequenced was lung tumor tissue, taken before any cancer treatment. Receptors were obtained from a man between 40 and 70 years old with stage II lung adenocarcinoma. The CDR3 runs from the conserved cysteine through the conserved F or W. D genes are given only for firm matches. For some rows the clone size is stated as once, few or many, or as a class when expanded; others skip it.

j_call clone_size d_call v_call cdr3_nt cdr3_aa
TRBJ2-1 . TRBD2 TRBV5-1 TGCGCCAGCCGTTTGGAGCGGGGCTCTCTTGAGCAGTTCTTC CASRLERGSLEQFF
TRBJ2-7 few . TRBV6-1 TGTGCCAGCAGTGAAGCGTACGGAGGTGGCTACGAGCAGTACTTC CASSEAYGGGYEQYF
TRBJ2-3 . TRBD1 TRBV5-1 TGCGCCAGCACCCCGGGACAGGGCACAGATACGCAGTATTTT CASTPGQGTDTQYF
TRBJ2-3 few TRBD1 TRBV11-3 TGTGCCAGCAGCCGCGAGGGACAGGGCACAGATACGCAGTATTTT CASSREGQGTDTQYF
TRBJ2-7 . . TRBV23-1 TGCGCCAGCGCCGAGGGGTGCTCCTACGAGCAGTACTTC CASAEGCSYEQYF
TRBJ2-5 few TRBD2 TRBV6-8 TGTGCCAGCAGCGAATCCGGCGGGAGATCGGAGACCCAGTACTTC CASSESGGRSETQYF
TRBJ2-2 medium-sized TRBD2 TRBV6-8 TGTGCCAGCAGCCCCGTGTGGGGTAGCGGGAGGGAGGGGCTGTTTTTT CASSPVWGSGREGLFF
TRBJ2-1 large . TRBV19 TGTGCCAGTAGTTGGGGGAATGATGAGCAGTTCTTC CASSWGNDEQFF
TRBJ2-1 . . TRBV11-3 TGTGCCAGCAGTTCAACCTATGGAGGGCCTTACAATGAGCAGTTCTTC CASSSTYGGPYNEQFF
TRBJ2-5 . TRBD2 TRBV5-1 TGCGCCAGCACCCTTGGGAGGGGTGGGGAGACCCAGTACTTC CASTLGRGGETQYF
TRBJ1-4 few . TRBV6-8 TGTGCCAGCAGGGCAGGGACAACTAATGAAAAACTGTTTTTT CASRAGTTNEKLFF
TRBJ2-1 . TRBD2 TRBV11-3 TGTGCCAGCAGCCACACTAGCGGTTACAATGAGCAGTTCTTC CASSHTSGYNEQFF
TRBJ2-7 . . TRBV6-8 TGTGCCAGCAGGTCCCCAGGTTCCGAGCAGTACTTC CASRSPGSEQYF
TRBJ2-7 . . TRBV23-1 TGCGCCAGCAGTCAACGGAGGCCAGGGACCTACGAGCAGTACTTC CASSQRRPGTYEQYF
TRBJ1-1 few . TRBV11-3 TGTGCCAGCAGCCCCATCGCCGGGGGGAGTACGAACACTGAAGCTTTCTTT CASSPIAGGSTNTEAFF
TRBJ2-6 . . TRBV18 TGTGCCAGCCTCAACTCTGGGGCCAACGTCCTGACTTTC CASLNSGANVLTF
TRBJ1-5 few . TRBV28 TGTGCCAGCAGAGTTTACAAGACCCAGCCCCAGCATTTT CASRVYKTQPQHF
TRBJ2-1 few . TRBV11-3 TGTGCCAGCAGCTTATTACTATCAGGCTCCTACAATGAGCAGTTCTTC CASSLLLSGSYNEQFF
TRBJ2-5 few . TRBV25-1 TGTGCCAGCAGTCTATCCTGGTCAGGGCGTGGGGCGAGGGAGACCCAGTACTTC CASSLSWSGRGARETQYF
TRBJ2-2 . TRBD1 TRBV25-1 TGTGCCAGCACCCCGGACAGGGGGCTCGCCGGGGAGCTGTTTTTT CASTPDRGLAGELFF
TRBJ2-6 . . TRBV29-1 TGCAGCGTTGGAGCCTACTCTGGGGCCAACGTCCTGACTTTC CSVGAYSGANVLTF
TRBJ1-4 . . TRBV14 TGTGCCAGCAGCCAAGGGCCCGGAACAGGGACAACTAATGAAAAACTGTTTTTT CASSQGPGTGTTNEKLFF
TRBJ1-1 . . TRBV18 TGTGCCAGTGCAGGGTACCTGAACACTGAAGCTTTCTTT CASAGYLNTEAFF
TRBJ1-5 . . TRBV19 TGTGCCAGTAGTATTGGCAGTACTAGCAATCAGCCCCAGCATTTT CASSIGSTSNQPQHF
TRBJ1-5 . TRBD1 TRBV28 TGTGCCAGCAGCCTGGGACAGGGCGGCAATCAGCCCCAGCATTTT CASSLGQGGNQPQHF
TRBJ2-2 medium-sized . TRBV7-2 TGTGCCAGCAGCTTTAGTTACACCGGGGAGCTGTTTTTT CASSFSYTGELFF
TRBJ2-3 few . TRBV6-8 TGTGCCAGCAGTTACTCGCCCAGCTCAGATACGCAGTATTTT CASSYSPSSDTQYF
TRBJ2-1 few TRBD2 TRBV6-8 TGTGCCAGCGAGGGCGGGAGGGGGAATGAGCAGTTCTTC CASEGGRGNEQFF
TRBJ2-5 few . TRBV28 TGTGCCAGCAGTTGGACGTACCAAGAGACCCAGTACTTC CASSWTYQETQYF
TRBJ2-2 few . TRBV29-1 TGCAGCGCTGCCAGTAGCAGTGCGAACACCGGGGAGCTGTTTTTT CSAASSSANTGELFF
TRBJ1-2 . . TRBV19 TGTGCCAGTAGTGACAGGATCTATGGCTACACCTTC CASSDRIYGYTF
TRBJ1-4 few TRBD1 TRBV16 TGTGCCAGCAGCCAAACAGGGGGCGCAGAGAAACTGTTTTTT CASSQTGGAEKLFF
TRBJ1-2 few . TRBV4-1 TGCGCCAGCAGCCAGATGACACTGAACTATGGCTACACCTTC CASSQMTLNYGYTF
TRBJ1-2 few . TRBV6-8 TGTGCCAGCAGGGATCCACGGGGGCGAAAATATGGCTACACCTTC CASRDPRGRKYGYTF
TRBJ1-4 large . TRBV15 TGTGCCACCAGCCCCAGGCCACAGGGTTTAGGAAAACTGTTTTTT CATSPRPQGLGKLFF
TRBJ2-1 . . TRBV29-1 TGCAGCGTTGATCCTTATGGGCTAGCGAGAGCCAATGAGCAGTTCTTC CSVDPYGLARANEQFF